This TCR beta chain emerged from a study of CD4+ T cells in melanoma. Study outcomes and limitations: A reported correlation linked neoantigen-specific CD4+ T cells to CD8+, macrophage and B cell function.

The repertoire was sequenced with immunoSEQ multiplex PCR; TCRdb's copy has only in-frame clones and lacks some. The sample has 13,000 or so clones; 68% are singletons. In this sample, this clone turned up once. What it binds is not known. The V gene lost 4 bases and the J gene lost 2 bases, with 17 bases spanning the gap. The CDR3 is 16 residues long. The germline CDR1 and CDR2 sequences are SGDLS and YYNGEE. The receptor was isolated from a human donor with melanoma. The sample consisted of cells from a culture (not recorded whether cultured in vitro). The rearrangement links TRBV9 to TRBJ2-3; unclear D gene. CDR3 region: CASSSRANLPTDTQYF. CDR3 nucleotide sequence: TGTGCCAGCAGCTCTAGGGCAAATTTACCCACAGATACGCAGTATTTT.